Here is one T cell receptor (beta chain) with its context. Measured with immunoSEQ multiplex PCR; TCRdb has only the in-frame clones, and not every one. Here the sample spans some 100,000 clones, approximately 91% being singletons. Germline V gene sequence: CDR1 SGHNT, CDR2 YYREEE (reference sequence). Losses at the gene ends were 3 bases for V and 0 bases for J; bases not matched to a gene: 0. The CDR3 is 14 residues long. This entry belongs to a study of cytomegalovirus exposure and HLA in healthy donors. Material for sequencing was PBMCs. This chain connects TRBV5-4 to TRBJ1-3, with 7 positions matching TRBD1. This TCR was recovered from a young woman in good health and CMV-seronegative. The CDR3 region is CASSYRGSGNTIYF. As DNA, the CDR3 is TGTGCCAGCAGCTACAGGGGCTCTGGAAACACCATATATTTT.